A selection of T cell receptor beta chains follows, all from one sample in a study of shared clonotypes between healthy human individuals. Repertoires were generated with immunoSEQ multiplex PCR, while TCRdb's copy carries only in-frame clones and drops some. The table records about 480,000 clones, 60% to 80% of them present only once. Sequenced input: PBMCs. All receptors come from a woman aged 40 to 50 in good health. Some clones in this sample may be carry-over from other donors' samples. The CDR3 runs from the conserved cysteine through the conserved F or W. Fields, in order: V gene, clone size, D gene, CDR3 length, J gene, CDR3 protein, CDR3 DNA. The D gene is left open where the match is weak. Not every row has a clone size; where given, it reads once, few, many or a size class.

TRBV7-2	NA	NA	13	TRBJ2-3	CASSGGWTDTQYF	TGTGCCAGCAGCGGAGGCTGGACAGATACGCAGTATTTT
TRBV10-2	many	NA	15	TRBJ1-4	CASRGTGTTNEKLFF	TGCGCCAGCAGGGGAACAGGGACAACTAATGAAAAACTGTTTTTT
TRBV7-9	NA	TRBD1	15	TRBJ1-1	CASSRGDRVNTEAFF	TGTGCCAGCAGCCGAGGGGACAGAGTGAACACTGAAGCTTTCTTT
TRBV9	NA	NA	16	TRBJ2-1	CASSVVARSSYNEQFF	TGTGCCAGCAGCGTAGTGGCTAGAAGCTCCTACAATGAGCAGTTCTTC
TRBV19	many	NA	12	TRBJ2-7	CASSSGSYEQYF	TGTGCCAGTAGTAGCGGCTCCTACGAGCAGTACTTC
TRBV5-1	NA	NA	15	TRBJ2-6	CASSFTGSGANVLTF	TGCGCCAGCAGCTTTACAGGGTCTGGGGCCAACGTCCTGACTTTC
TRBV7-9	NA	TRBD1	14	TRBJ2-7	CAGAEGQGRYEQYF	TGTGCCGGAGCCGAGGGACAGGGACGCTACGAGCAGTACTTC
TRBV9	NA	TRBD2	16	TRBJ2-5	CASSVGGTSDAETQYF	TGTGCCAGCAGCGTAGGTGGGACTAGCGACGCGGAGACCCAGTACTTC
TRBV10-3	few	NA	15	TRBJ1-1	CAISDPAGRTTEAFF	TGTGCCATCAGTGATCCGGCGGGGAGAACCACTGAAGCTTTCTTT
TRBV2	NA	NA	13	TRBJ1-4	CASKGGGDEKLFF	TGTGCCAGCAAAGGAGGGGGAGATGAAAAACTGTTTTTT
TRBV27	NA	NA	14	TRBJ1-1	CASTLRQGNTEAFF	TGTGCCAGCACCCTTCGCCAGGGGAACACTGAAGCTTTCTTT
TRBV29-1	NA	TRBD2	18	TRBJ2-3	CSVEDRTGSGRATDTQYF	TGCAGCGTTGAAGATCGGACCGGTAGCGGGAGGGCTACAGATACGCAGTATTTT
TRBV5-1	NA	TRBD2	16	TRBJ2-3	CASSLGLAGGRDTQYF	TGCGCCAGCAGCTTGGGACTAGCGGGAGGGCGAGATACGCAGTATTTT
TRBV19	NA	TRBD2	16	TRBJ2-5	CASSISASGSPGTQYF	TGTGCCAGTAGTATATCCGCTAGCGGGAGTCCGGGGACCCAGTACTTC
TRBV7-9	NA	TRBD2	15	TRBJ2-1	CASSSLAGGLNEQFF	TGTGCCAGCAGCTCCCTAGCGGGAGGGCTCAATGAGCAGTTCTTC
TRBV11-3	NA	NA	15	TRBJ2-5	CASSPAQGNQETQYF	TGTGCCAGCAGCCCAGCCCAGGGAAACCAAGAGACCCAGTACTTC
TRBV6-5	NA	NA	13	TRBJ2-2	CASRETYTGELFF	TGTGCCAGCCGTGAGACGTACACCGGGGAGCTGTTTTTT
TRBV7-2	NA	NA	14	TRBJ1-1	CASSQRITGTEAFF	TGTGCCAGCAGCCAGCGAATTACAGGGACTGAAGCTTTCTTT
TRBV11-2	NA	TRBD2	16	TRBJ2-1	CASSLGLAGFYNEQFF	TGTGCCAGCAGCTTAGGGCTAGCGGGATTCTACAATGAGCAGTTCTTC
TRBV30	NA	NA	12	TRBJ2-2	CAWSDYHRELFF	TGTGCCTGGTCAGACTACCACCGGGAGCTGTTTTTT
TRBV4-1	NA	NA	15	TRBJ1-4	CASSQGGTLGEKLFF	TGCGCCAGCAGCCAAGGGGGGACCCTGGGGGAAAAACTGTTTTTT
TRBV18	NA	TRBD1	14	TRBJ1-4	CASSPTTGDEKLFF	TGTGCCAGCTCACCGACCACAGGGGATGAAAAACTGTTTTTT
TRBV6-1	NA	NA	14	TRBJ1-2	CASSELAGTGGYTF	TGTGCCAGCAGTGAATTGGCAGGGACGGGTGGCTACACCTTC
TRBV10-3	NA	TRBD1	15	TRBJ1-2	CAISGSGRGIAGYTF	TGTGCCATCAGTGGATCGGGCAGGGGGATCGCTGGCTACACCTTC
TRBV21-1	many	NA	17	TRBJ2-7	CASSKGGKGSSGYEQYF	TGTGCCAGCAGCAAAGGGGGAAAAGGGTCCTCAGGCTACGAGCAGTACTTC
TRBV6-1	NA	NA	16	TRBJ2-7	CASSEPGGASSYEQYF	TGTGCCAGCAGTGAACCGGGCGGGGCCAGCTCCTACGAGCAGTACTTC
TRBV2	once	TRBD2	15	TRBJ2-7	CASQLGLAGSYEQYF	TGTGCCAGCCAACTTGGGCTAGCGGGATCCTACGAGCAGTACTTC
TRBV10-3	NA	NA	15	TRBJ2-3	CAHQRGTGSTDTQYF	TGTGCCCATCAAAGGGGAACAGGGAGCACAGATACGCAGTATTTT
TRBV7-9	once	NA	16	TRBJ2-5	CASSSRGTAQGETQYF	TGTGCCAGCAGCTCCCGGGGAACAGCTCAAGGGGAGACCCAGTACTTC
TRBV15	NA	NA	13	TRBJ2-7	CATSRDTTYEQYF	TGTGCCACCAGCAGGGACACTACCTACGAGCAGTACTTC
TRBV5-1	once	TRBD1	15	TRBJ2-2	CASSLRTGNTGELFF	TGCGCCAGCAGCCTACGGACAGGGAACACCGGGGAGCTGTTTTTT
TRBV11-3	NA	NA	15	TRBJ2-2	CASSSQGGNSGELFF	TGTGCCAGCAGCTCCCAAGGCGGGAATTCCGGGGAGCTGTTTTTT
TRBV5-1	NA	NA	16	TRBJ2-4	CASSPNSLGPKNIQYF	TGCGCCAGCAGCCCTAACAGCCTCGGGCCCAAAAACATTCAGTACTTC
TRBV7-9	NA	NA	16	TRBJ2-7	CASSPWGATSSYEQYF	TGTGCCAGCAGCCCATGGGGGGCCACCAGCTCCTACGAGCAGTACTTC
TRBV7-9	NA	TRBD2	15	TRBJ2-1	CASSSAGTSYNEQFF	TGTGCCAGCAGCTCGGCCGGGACTAGTTACAATGAGCAGTTCTTC
TRBV18	NA	NA	16	TRBJ2-2	CASSPQDSKVTGELFF	TGTGCCAGCTCACCCCAGGACTCGAAGGTCACCGGGGAGCTGTTTTTT
TRBV2	once	NA	11	TRBJ2-5	CASRFQETQYF	TGTGCCAGCAGATTCCAAGAGACCCAGTACTTC
TRBV10-3	few	NA	14	TRBJ1-3	CAISESGRGNTIYF	TGTGCCATCAGTGAGTCGGGCAGGGGAAACACCATATATTTT
TRBV7-3	NA	NA	11	TRBJ1-1	CASSLGEKAFF	TGTGCCAGCAGCTTGGGGGAGAAAGCTTTCTTT
TRBV6-6	once	NA	13	TRBJ2-3	CATSPVSTDTQYF	TGTGCCACCTCCCCGGTTAGCACAGATACGCAGTATTTT
TRBV27	NA	TRBD2	18	TRBJ2-1	CASSRRGSGLAGNNEQFF	TGTGCCAGCAGTCGTCGGGGGTCGGGACTAGCGGGAAATAATGAGCAGTTCTTC